Each of the 10 T cell receptor beta chains below was sequenced from the same sample in a study of T-cell reconstitution after alpha-beta-depleted transplantation in children (dated by TCRdb to 2015 to 2016). The intended sense of this specimen's treatment or condition label: allogeneic hematopoietic cell transplantation with graft depleted of TCRalphabeta T cells and CD19 B cells. Libraries were constructed by PCR. The listed sequencing device is Illumina HiSeq 2500. To normalize quantification of the TCRbeta repertoire, the TCR libraries were built with molecular barcoding that relied on unique molecular identifiers. TCRdb passed the public sequencing reads through fastp at Q25 and MiXCR, retaining productive beta sequences. Rows merge per CDR3 protein into single entries with the most common DNA and genes. For this sample there are 780,000 or so distinct CDR3 sequences; approximately 15% appear just once. The ten largest account for roughly 4.8% of the sample.

Sequencing used PBMCs, mostly from graft donor cells, obtained 360 days after TCRalphabeta/CD19-depleted stem cell transplant. The receptors stem from a male patient between 5 and 17 years old who had a stem cell transplant for acute lymphoblastic leukemia, so the T cells may come from the graft donor.

The J gene is TRBJ2-6, the V gene TRBV5-5; D could derive from TRBD1 or TRBD2 (5 bases each). The ends were cut back, 0 bases at V and 0 bases at J, with 10 bases in the middle. CDR1 is SGHKS and CDR2 is YYEKEE in the germline V gene (reference sequence). This CDR3 contains 17 residues. The CDR3 here is CASSLVGTFSGANVLTF. Written as DNA, the CDR3 is TGTGCCAGCAGCTTGGTTGGGACCTTCTCTGGGGCCAACGTCCTGACTTTC.

The chain links TRBV21-1 to TRBJ2-5. TRBV21-1 is labeled a pseudogene. The CDR3 extends over 13 amino acids. Here the CDR3 DNA reads TGTGCCAGGGACCCGTGGTCTCAAGAGACCCAGTACTTC. Residues: CARDPWSQETQYF.

A few counts support this clonotype. The CDR3 reads CASSLEPDTTYEQYF. The CDR3, as DNA: TGTGCCAGCAGCTTAGAACCGGACACCACCTACGAGCAGTACTTC. The chain links TRBV7-6 to TRBJ2-7; possibly TRBD1 for D (5 bases). Trimming took 1 base from V and 2 from J, leaving 12 bases between them. This CDR3 has 15 residues. CDR1 and CDR2 (germline): SGHVS, FNYEAQ.

This clonotype was observed a handful of times. V and J are TRBV10-3 and TRBJ1-5, with D perhaps TRBD1 (5 bases). The CDR3 totals 12 residues. Germline V lookup: CDR1 ENHRY, CDR2 SYGVKD. Trimming cost V 6 bases and J 5 bases, with 8 bases left between them. The CDR3 bases are TGTGCCATCAGGGGGGGGGATCAGCCCCAGCATTTT. As protein: CAIRGGDQPQHF.

The chain couples TRBV5-1 to TRBJ2-4, with 8 bases aligning to TRBD2. Germline CDR1 SGHRS, CDR2 YFSETQ. The V gene end was trimmed by 8 bases and the J gene end by 13 bases; junction bases not matched to a gene: 17. The CDR3 totals 14 residues. This CDR3 is CARGSRSLAGVQYF. DNA of the CDR3: TGCGCCAGGGGCTCGAGGAGTCTAGCGGGTGTACAGTACTTC.

This clonotype turned up a few times. The J gene is TRBJ2-6, the V gene TRBV20-1; D is tentatively TRBD1 or TRBD2 (6 bases each). The ends were cut back, 6 bases at V and 0 bases at J, with 18 bases in the middle. There are 17 residues in the CDR3. Germline-derived CDR1 and CDR2 are DFQATT and SNEGSKA (reference sequence). Here the CDR3 DNA reads TGCAGTGCCTACCGGGCCGGGGGACACTCTGGGGCCAACGTCCTGACTTTC. This sequence encodes CSAYRAGGHSGANVLTF.

The table lists this clonotype with a few counts. This chain connects TRBV9 to TRBJ2-1; TRBD2 matches 16 bases. The CDR3 sequence is 18 residues long. Germline CDR1 and CDR2: SGDLS and YYNGEE. Trimming removed 4 bases from V and 5 bases from J; junction bases left unmatched: 9. CDR3 amino acids: CASSPGLAGGYKNNEQFF. CDR3 coding DNA: TGTGCCAGCAGCCCGGGACTAGCGGGAGGGTACAAAAACAATGAGCAGTTCTTC.

The chain is built from TRBV7-9 and TRBJ2-7; D is tentatively TRBD1 or TRBD2 (5 bases each). Germline CDR1 SEHNR, CDR2 FQNEAQ (reference sequence). The CDR3 is made up of 13 amino acids. V dropped 5 bases and J dropped 7 bases, with 15 bases sitting between them. The CDR3 here is CASSPQVPGEQYF. The DNA for the CDR3 is TGTGCCAGCAGCCCACAGGTGCCGGGGGAGCAGTACTTC.

This clonotype was found a few times. The CDR3 region has the DNA TGTGCCAGCAGTTTGGCCCTCCTCAGCGGGAGAGGCGACAATGAGCAGTTCTTC. Its translation: CASSLALLSGRGDNEQFF. This chain joins TRBV27 and TRBJ2-1; TRBD2 agrees at 8 bases. The CDR3 is 18 residues long. V lost 3 bases to trimming and J lost 5 bases; unmatched junction nucleotides: 15. CDR1 MNHEY and CDR2 SMNVEV come from the germline V gene (reference sequence).

The chain links TRBV7-2 to TRBJ2-3; 12 nucleotides agree with TRBD2. V was pared by 2 bases and J by 5 bases, with 8 bases of the junction left unmatched. The CDR3 extends over 17 amino acids. The germline gives CDR1 SGHTA, CDR2 FQGNSA. CDR3 protein: CASSLMTSGSVRDTQYF. The CDR3 region has the DNA TGTGCCAGCAGCTTAATGACTAGCGGGAGTGTGAGAGATACGCAGTATTTT.